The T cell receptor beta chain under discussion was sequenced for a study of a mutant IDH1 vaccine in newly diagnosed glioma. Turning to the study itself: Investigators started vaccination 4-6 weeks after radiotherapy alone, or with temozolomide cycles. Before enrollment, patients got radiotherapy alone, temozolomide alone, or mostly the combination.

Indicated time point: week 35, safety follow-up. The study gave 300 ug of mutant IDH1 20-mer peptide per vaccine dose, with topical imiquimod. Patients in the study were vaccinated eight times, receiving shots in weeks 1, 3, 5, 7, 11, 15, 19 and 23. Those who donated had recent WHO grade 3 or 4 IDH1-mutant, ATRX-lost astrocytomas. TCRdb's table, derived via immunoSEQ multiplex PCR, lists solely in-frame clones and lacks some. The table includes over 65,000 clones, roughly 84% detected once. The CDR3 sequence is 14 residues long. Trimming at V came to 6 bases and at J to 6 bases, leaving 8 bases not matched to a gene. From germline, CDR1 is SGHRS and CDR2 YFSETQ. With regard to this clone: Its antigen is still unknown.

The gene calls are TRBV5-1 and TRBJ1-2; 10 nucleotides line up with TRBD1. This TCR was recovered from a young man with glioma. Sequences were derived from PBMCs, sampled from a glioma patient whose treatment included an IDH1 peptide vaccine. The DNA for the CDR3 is TGCGCCAGCACCCTAGACGGACAGGGGGATGGCTACACCTTC. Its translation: CASTLDGQGDGYTF.